Here is one T cell receptor beta chain with its context. Its antigen remains unidentified. No much larger clone exists at a distance of one base, and base qualities are not known. This specimen belongs to a study of CD8 T cells in ankylosing spondylitis (dated by TCRdb to about 2017). Describing the broader study: The study profiled T cell receptor beta repertoires in healthy donors and ankylosing spondylitis patients to find disease-linked TCR variants. The whole study cohort included over 85 healthy donors and about two dozen ankylosing spondylitis patients. Peripheral blood samples were taken, and synovial fluid was additionally collected from ankylosing spondylitis patients.

Relative to germline, V is 2 bases shorter and J is 10 bases shorter, with 12 bases between their ends. CDR1 and CDR2 are read off the germline V gene as MNHEY and SVGAGI. The CDR3 has 13 amino acids, counting the end cysteine and phenylalanine. Just CDR3 DNA is preserved here, 39 bases in frame from base 1. The sequencer listed for this sample is Illumina HiSeq 2500. Quantitative 5'-RACE with molecular barcodes was used to prepare TCR beta libraries. From the authors' description of their analysis: A new computational method based on a probabilistic model of VDJ rearrangement was used to identify disease-linked TCR variants. TCRdb reprocessed the public reads (quality trimming at Q25 with fastp, clone calling with MiXCR) and kept in-frame beta chains. Rows with a matching CDR3 protein are joined into one entry that keeps the most common DNA and genes. The V and J calls here are based on TCRdb, not the publication. The sample records 800,000 to 900,000 distinct CDR3 sequences, 12% of which are singletons. The ten largest clones represent under 0.6% of the sample.

Results the study describes overall, beyond this receptor: According to the report, matched synovial fluid samples from ankylosing spondylitis patients were significantly enriched for the disease-linked clones. A TCR beta motif made up of several highly homologous amino acid variants appeared to be characteristic of blood from ankylosing spondylitis patients. A CD8+ phenotype was shown by the disease-linked clones, which were found at relatively low frequencies in peripheral blood. Some of the motif variants had been reported before in the synovial fluid and blood of reactive arthritis patients, a finding that suggests common disease-initiation mechanisms.

Sequenced material: blood, either unsorted or a sorted T cell fraction (not recorded which). The chain was built from TRBV6-5 and TRBJ2-1, with the D segment identity uncertain. This clonotype was sampled from a male donor with ankylosing spondylitis. In nucleotide form, the sequence is TGTGCCAGCAGTTACGGCCCCCTTTTGGAGCAGTTCTTC. It specifies CASSYGPLLEQFF.